This T cell receptor beta chain was profiled in a study of blood T cell repertoires in COVID-19. Sequenced by immunoSEQ multiplex PCR; TCRdb stores in-frame clones only, minus some. The repertoire holds hundreds of thousands of clones, with more than 85% as singletons. This CDR3 has 14 residues. CDR1 is SGHRS, CDR2 YFSETQ, per germline. J was trimmed by 7 bases and V by 4 bases; bases with no gene match: 4. V gene TRBV5-1 combines with J gene TRBJ1-4, with 10 nucleotides matching TRBD1. The sample taken for sequencing was PBMCs or T cells enriched from blood (not recorded which). This clonotype was sampled from a woman aged 55 to 70 who had recovered from COVID-19. The CDR3 DNA is TGCGCCAGCAGCCGGACAGGGGGGGCTGAAAAACTGTTTTTT. Translated: CASSRTGGAEKLFF.